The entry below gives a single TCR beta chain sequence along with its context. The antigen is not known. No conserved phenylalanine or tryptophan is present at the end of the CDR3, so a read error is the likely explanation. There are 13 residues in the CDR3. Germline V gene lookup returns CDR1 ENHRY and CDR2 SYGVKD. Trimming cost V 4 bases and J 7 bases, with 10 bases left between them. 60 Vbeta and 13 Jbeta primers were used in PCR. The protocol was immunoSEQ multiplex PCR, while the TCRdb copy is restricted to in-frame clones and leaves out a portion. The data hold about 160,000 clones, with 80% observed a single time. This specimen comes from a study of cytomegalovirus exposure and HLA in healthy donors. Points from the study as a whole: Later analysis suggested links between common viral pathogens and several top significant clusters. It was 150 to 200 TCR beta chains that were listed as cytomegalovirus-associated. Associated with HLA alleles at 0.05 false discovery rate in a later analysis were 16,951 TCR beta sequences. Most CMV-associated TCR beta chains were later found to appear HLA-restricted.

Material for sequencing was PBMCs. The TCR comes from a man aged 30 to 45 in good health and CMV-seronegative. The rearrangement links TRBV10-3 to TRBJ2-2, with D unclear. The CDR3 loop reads CAISVAVGGELFS. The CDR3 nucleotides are TGTGCCATCAGTGTGGCCGTGGGCGGGGAGCTGTTTTCT.